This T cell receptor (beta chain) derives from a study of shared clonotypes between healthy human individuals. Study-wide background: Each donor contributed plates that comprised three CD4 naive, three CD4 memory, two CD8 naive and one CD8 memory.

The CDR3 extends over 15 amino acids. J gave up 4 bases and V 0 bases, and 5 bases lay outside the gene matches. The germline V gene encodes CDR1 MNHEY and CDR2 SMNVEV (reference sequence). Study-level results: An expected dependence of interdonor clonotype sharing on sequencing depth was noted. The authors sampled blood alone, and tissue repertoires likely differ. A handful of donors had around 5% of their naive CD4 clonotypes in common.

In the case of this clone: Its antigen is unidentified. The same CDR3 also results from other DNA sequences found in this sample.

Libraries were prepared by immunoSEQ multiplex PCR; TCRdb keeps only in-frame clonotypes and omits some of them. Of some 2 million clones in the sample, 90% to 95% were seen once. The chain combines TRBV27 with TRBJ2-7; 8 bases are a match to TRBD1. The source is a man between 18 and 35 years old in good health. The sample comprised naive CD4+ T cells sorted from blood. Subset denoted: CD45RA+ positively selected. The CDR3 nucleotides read TGTGCCAGCAGTTTATCATGGCAGGGGGCTTACGAGCAGTACTTC. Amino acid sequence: CASSLSWQGAYEQYF.